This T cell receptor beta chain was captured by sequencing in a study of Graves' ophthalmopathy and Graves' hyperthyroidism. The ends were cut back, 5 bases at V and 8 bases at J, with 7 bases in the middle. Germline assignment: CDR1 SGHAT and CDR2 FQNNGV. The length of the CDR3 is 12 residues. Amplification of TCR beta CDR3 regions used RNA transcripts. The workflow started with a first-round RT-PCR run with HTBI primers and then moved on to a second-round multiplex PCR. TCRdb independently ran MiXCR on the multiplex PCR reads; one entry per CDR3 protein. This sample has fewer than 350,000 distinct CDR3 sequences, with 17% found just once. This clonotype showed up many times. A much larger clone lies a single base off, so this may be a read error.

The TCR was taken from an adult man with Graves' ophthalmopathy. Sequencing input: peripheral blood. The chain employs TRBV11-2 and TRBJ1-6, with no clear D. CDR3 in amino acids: CASSPQDSPLHF. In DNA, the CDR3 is TGTGCCAGCAGCCCTCAGGATTCACCCCTCCACTTT.